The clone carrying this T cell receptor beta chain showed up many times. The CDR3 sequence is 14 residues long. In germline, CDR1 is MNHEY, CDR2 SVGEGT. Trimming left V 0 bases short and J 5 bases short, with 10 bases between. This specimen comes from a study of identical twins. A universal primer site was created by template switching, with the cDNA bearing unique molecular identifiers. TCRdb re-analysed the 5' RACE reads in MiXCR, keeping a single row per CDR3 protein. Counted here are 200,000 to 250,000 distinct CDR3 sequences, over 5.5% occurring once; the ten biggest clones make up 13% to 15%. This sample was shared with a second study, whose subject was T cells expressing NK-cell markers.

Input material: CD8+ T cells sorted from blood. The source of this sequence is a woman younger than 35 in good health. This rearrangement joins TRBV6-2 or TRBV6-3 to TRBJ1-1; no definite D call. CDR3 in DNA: TGTGCCAGCAGTTACTCGAGTAAGGGTACTGAAGCTTTCTTT. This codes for CASSYSSKGTEAFF.